This T cell receptor (beta chain) is from a study of blood T cell repertoires in COVID-19. Study-level information: Sources were T cells, B-cell-depleted T cells, or PBMCs; the material itself was cDNA or gDNA.

The CDR3 has 15 residues. Looked up from germline, CDR1 is LGHDT and CDR2 is YNNKEL (reference sequence). The germline V and J ends were trimmed by 7 bases and 5 bases, with 21 bases remaining between them. Repertoires were generated with immunoSEQ multiplex PCR, while TCRdb's copy carries only in-frame clones and drops some. Among under 200,000 clones, almost 85% were seen once, and the ten largest hold 11%. The sample holds a few counts of this clone. Those enrolled, adults aged 18 to 89 years, came from under 25 US areas. Allocation to cohorts depended on clinical history reported by the participants. Cohort 3 recovered donors had two negative PCRs, clearance, or symptom resolution.

This sequence joins TRBV3-1 (or the pseudogene TRBV3-2) and TRBJ2-7; TRBD1 is a possible D gene (5 bases). Sequencing input: PBMCs or T cells enriched from blood (not recorded which). The TCR was taken from a man aged 45-65 years who had recovered from COVID-19. CDR3 loop: CASKAKSSGRHEQYF. The CDR3 DNA is TGTGCCAGCAAAGCCAAGAGTTCAGGGCGCCACGAGCAGTACTTC.